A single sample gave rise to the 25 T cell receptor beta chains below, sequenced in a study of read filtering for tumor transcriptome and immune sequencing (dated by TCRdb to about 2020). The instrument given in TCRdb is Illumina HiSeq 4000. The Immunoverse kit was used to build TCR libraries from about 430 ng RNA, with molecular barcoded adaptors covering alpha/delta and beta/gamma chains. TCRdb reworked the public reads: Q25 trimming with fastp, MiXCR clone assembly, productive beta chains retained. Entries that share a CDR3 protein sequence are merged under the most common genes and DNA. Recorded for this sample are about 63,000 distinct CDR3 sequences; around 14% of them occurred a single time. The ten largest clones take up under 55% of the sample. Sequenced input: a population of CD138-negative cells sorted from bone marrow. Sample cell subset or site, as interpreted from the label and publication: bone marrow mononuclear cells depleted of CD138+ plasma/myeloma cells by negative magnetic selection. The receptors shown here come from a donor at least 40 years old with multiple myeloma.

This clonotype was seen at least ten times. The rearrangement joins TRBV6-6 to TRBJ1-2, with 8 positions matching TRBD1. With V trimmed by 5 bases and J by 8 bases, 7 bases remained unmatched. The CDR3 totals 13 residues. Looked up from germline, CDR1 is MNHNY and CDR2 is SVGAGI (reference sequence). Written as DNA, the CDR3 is TGTGCCAGCAGTCTGGACAGGGATGGAGGCTACACCTTC. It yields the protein CASSLDRDGGYTF.

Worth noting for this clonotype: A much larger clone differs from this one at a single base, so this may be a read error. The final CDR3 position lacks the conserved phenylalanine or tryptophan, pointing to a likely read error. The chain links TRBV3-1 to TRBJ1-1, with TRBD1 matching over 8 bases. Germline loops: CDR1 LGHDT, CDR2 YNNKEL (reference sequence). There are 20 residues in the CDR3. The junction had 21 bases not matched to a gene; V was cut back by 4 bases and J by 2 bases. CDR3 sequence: CASSRSSTGASSIVNTEAFI. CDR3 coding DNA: TGTGCCAGCAGCCGCTCATCGACAGGGGCCAGTTCCATCGTTAACACTGAAGCTTTCATT.

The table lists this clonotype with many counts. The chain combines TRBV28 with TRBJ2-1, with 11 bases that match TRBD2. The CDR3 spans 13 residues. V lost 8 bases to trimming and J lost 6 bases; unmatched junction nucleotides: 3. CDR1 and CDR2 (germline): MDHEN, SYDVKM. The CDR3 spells CASGTSGSNEQFF. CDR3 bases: TGTGCCAGCGGGACTAGCGGCTCCAATGAGCAGTTCTTC.

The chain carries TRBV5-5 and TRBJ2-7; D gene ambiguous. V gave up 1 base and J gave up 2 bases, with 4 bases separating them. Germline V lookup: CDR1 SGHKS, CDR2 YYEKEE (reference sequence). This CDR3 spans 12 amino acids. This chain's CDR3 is CASSLTAYEQYF. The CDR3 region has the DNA TGTGCCAGCAGCTTGACAGCCTACGAGCAGTACTTC.

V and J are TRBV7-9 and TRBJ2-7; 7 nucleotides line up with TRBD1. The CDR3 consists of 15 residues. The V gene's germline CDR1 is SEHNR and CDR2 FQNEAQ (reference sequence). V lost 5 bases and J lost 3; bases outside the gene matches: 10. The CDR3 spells CASSRQGIRGYEQYF. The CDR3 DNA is TGTGCCAGCAGCCGACAGGGAATTAGGGGCTACGAGCAGTACTTC.

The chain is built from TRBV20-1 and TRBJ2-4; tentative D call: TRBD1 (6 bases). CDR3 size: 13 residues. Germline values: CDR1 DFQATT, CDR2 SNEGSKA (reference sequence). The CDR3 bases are TGCAGCGCTCTTGTTACAGGGATTAACATTCAGTACTTC. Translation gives CSALVTGINIQYF.

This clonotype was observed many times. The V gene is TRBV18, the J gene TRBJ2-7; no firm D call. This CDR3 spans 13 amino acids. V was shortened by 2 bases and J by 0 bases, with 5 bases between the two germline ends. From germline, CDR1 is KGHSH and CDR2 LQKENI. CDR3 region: CASSPETSYEQYF. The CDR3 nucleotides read TGTGCCAGCTCACCAGAGACCTCCTACGAGCAGTACTTC.

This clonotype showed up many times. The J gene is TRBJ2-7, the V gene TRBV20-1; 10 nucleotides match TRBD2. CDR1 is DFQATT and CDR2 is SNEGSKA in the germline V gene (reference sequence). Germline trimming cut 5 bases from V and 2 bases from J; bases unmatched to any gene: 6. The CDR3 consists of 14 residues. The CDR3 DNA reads TGCAGTGCTTGGAGCGGGAGGGCTCCCTACGAGCAGTACTTC. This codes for CSAWSGRAPYEQYF.

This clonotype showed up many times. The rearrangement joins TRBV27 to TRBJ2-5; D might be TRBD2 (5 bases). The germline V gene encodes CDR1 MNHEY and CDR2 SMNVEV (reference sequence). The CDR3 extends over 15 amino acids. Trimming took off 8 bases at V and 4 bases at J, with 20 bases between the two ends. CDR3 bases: TGTGCCAGCGGCCGGGTTCTCAACGCGGGAGAGACCCAGTACTTC. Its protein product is CASGRVLNAGETQYF.

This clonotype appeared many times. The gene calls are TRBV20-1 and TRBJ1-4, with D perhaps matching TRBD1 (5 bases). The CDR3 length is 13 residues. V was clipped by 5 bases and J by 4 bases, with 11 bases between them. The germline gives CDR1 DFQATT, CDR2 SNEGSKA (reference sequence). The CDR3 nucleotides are TGCAGTGCTCAGGGACTGAATAATGAAAAACTGTTTTTT. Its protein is CSAQGLNNEKLFF.

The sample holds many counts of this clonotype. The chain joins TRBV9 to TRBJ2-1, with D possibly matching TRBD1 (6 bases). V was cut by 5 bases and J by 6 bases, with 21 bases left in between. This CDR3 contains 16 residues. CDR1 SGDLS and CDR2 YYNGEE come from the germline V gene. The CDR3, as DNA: TGTGCCAGCAGTCGACAGGCTGGGGAAAGGGGCAATGAGCAGTTCTTC. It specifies CASSRQAGERGNEQFF.

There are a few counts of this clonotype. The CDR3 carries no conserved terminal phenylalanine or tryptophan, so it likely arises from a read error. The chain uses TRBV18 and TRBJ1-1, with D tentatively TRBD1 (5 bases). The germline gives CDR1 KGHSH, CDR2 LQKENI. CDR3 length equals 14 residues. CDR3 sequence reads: CTSSPGRMNTEAFS. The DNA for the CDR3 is TGTACCAGCTCACCGGGACGGATGAACACTGAAGCTTTCTCT.

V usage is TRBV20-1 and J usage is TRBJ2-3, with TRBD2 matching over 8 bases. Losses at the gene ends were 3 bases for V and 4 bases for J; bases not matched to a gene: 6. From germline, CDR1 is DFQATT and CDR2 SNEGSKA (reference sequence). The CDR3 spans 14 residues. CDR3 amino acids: CSASLREGADTQYF. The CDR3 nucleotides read TGCAGTGCTAGTCTCCGGGAGGGCGCAGATACGCAGTATTTT.

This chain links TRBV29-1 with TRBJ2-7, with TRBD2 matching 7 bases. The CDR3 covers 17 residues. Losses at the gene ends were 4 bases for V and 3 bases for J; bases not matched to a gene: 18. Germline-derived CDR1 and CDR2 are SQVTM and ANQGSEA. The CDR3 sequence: CSVGDEMERDGVYEQYF. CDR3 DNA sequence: TGCAGCGTTGGAGACGAAATGGAGCGGGATGGTGTCTACGAGCAGTACTTC.

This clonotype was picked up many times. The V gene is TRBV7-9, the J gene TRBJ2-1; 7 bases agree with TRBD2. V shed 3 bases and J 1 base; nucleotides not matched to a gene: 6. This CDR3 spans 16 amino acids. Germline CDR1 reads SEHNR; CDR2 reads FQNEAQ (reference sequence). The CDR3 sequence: CASSFGGSSSYNEQFF. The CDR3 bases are TGTGCCAGCAGCTTTGGCGGGAGCTCTTCCTACAATGAGCAGTTCTTC.

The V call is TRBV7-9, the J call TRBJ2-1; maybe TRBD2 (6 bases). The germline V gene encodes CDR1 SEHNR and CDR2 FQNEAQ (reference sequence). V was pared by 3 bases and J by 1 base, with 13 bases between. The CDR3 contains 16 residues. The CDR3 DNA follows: TGTGCCAGCAGCTTGTTCCGGGAGACTTCCTACAATGAGCAGTTCTTC. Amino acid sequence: CASSLFRETSYNEQFF.

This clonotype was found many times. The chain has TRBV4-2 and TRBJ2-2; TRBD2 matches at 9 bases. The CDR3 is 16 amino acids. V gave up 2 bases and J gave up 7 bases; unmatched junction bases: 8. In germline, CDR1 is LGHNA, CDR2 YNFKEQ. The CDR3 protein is CASSQQGLAGGGELFF. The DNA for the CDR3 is TGTGCCAGCAGCCAACAGGGACTAGCTGGGGGCGGGGAGCTGTTTTTT.

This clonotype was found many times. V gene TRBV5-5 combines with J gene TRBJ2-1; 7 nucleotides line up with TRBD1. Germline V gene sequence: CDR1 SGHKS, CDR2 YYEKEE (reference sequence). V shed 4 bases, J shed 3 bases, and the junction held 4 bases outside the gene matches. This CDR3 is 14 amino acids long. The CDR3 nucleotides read TGTGCCAGCAGCGGGGGACAGTACTACAATGAGCAGTTCTTC. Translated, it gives CASSGGQYYNEQFF.

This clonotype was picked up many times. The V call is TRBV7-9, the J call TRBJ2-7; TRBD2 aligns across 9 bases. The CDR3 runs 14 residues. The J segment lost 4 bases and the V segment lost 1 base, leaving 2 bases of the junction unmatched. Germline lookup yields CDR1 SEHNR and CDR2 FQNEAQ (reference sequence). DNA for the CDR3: TGTGCCAGCAGCTTAGTTAGCGGGAGTTACGAGCAGTACTTC. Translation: CASSLVSGSYEQYF.

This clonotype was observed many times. CDR3 protein: CASSPTRGDTQYF. DNA for the CDR3: TGTGCCAGCTCACCAACGAGGGGTGATACGCAGTATTTT. This rearrangement joins TRBV18 to TRBJ2-3; D possibly matches TRBD1 or TRBD2 (5 bases each). CDR1 KGHSH and CDR2 LQKENI come from the germline V gene. V lost 2 bases and J lost 6, with 9 bases in between. The CDR3 runs 13 residues. The full variable domain, rest sourced from reference TRBV18 and TRBJ2-3, is NAGVMQNPRHLVRRRGQEARLRCSPMKGHSHVYWYRQLPEEGLKFMVYLQKENIIDESGMPKERFSAEFPKEGPSILRIQQVVRGDSAAYFCASSPTRGDTQYFGPGTRLTVL.

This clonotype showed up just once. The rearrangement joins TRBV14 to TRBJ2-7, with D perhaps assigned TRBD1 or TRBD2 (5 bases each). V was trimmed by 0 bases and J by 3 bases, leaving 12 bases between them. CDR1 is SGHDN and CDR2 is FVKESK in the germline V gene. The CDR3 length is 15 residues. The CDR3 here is CASSQDRGIYYEQYF. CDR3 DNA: TGTGCCAGCAGCCAAGATCGGGGCATTTACTACGAGCAGTACTTC.

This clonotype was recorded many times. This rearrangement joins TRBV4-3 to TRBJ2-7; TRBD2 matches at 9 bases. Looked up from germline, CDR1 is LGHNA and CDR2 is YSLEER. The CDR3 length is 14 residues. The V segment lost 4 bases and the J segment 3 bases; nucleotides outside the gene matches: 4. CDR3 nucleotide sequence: TGCGCCAGCAGCCGTCTAGCGGGAAGCTACGAGCAGTACTTC. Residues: CASSRLAGSYEQYF.

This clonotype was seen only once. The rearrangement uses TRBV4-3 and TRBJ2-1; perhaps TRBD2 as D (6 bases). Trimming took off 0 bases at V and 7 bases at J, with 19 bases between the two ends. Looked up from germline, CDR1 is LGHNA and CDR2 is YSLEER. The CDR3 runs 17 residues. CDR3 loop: CASSQETLTGVQNEQFF. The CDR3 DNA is TGCGCCAGCAGCCAAGAAACGCTAACGGGAGTGCAAAATGAGCAGTTCTTC.

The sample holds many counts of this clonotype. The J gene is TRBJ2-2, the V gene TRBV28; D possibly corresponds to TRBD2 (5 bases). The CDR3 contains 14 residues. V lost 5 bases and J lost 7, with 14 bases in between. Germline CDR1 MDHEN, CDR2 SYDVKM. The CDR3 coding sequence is TGTGCCAGCAGTCTGCGGGTCGAGGACGGGGAGCTGTTTTTT. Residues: CASSLRVEDGELFF.

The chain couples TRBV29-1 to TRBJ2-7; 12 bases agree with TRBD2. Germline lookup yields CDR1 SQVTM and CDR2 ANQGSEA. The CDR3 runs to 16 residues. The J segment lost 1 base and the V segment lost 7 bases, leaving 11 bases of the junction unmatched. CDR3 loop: CSATLSSGRVSYEQYF. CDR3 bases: TGCAGCGCCACTCTTTCTAGCGGGAGGGTTTCCTACGAGCAGTACTTC.